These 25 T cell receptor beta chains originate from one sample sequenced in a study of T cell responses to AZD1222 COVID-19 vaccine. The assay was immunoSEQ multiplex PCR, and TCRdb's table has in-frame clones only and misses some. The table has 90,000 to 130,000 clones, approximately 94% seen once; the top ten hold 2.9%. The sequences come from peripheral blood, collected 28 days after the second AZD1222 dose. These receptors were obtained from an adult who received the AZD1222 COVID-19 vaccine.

In nucleotides, the CDR3 is TGTGCCAGCAGTGAAAACCTCGTTTGGGGGCACGTTGTGCTTTATGGCTACACCTTC. Protein: CASSENLVWGHVVLYGYTF. V gene TRBV6-1 combines with J gene TRBJ1-2, with D tentatively TRBD1 (6 bases). From germline, CDR1 is MNHNS and CDR2 SASEGT. V lost 2 bases to trimming and J lost 5 bases, with 27 bases between them. The CDR3 length is 19 residues.

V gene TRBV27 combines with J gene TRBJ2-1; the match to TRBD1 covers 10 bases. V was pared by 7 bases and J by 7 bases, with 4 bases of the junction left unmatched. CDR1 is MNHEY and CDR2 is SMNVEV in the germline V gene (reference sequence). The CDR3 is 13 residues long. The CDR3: CASKGQGVNEQFF. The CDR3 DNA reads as TGTGCCAGCAAAGGACAGGGGGTGAATGAGCAGTTCTTC.

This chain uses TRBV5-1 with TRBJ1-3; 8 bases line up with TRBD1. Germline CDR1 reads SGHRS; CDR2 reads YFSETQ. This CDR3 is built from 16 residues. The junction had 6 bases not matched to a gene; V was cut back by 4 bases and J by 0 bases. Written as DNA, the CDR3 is TGCGCCAGCAGCCCGCTCGGACAGGGCTCTGGAAACACCATATATTTT. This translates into CASSPLGQGSGNTIYF.

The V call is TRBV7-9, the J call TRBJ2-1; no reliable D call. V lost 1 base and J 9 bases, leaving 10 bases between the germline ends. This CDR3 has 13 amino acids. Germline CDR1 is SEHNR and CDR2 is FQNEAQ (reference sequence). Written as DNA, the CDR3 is TGTGCCAGCAGCTTAGTTCCGGTCAGTGAGCAGTTCTTC. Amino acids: CASSLVPVSEQFF.

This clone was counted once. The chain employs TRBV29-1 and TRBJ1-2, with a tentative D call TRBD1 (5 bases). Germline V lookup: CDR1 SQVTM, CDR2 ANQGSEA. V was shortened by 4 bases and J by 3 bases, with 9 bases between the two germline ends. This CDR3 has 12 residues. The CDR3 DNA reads TGCAGCGTTGTCGGGGGGTACTATGGCTACACCTTC. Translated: CSVVGGYYGYTF.

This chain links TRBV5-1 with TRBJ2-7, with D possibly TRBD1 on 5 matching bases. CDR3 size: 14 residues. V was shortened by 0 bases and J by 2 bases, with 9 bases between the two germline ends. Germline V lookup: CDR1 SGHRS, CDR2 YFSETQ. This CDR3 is CASSLGVGPYEQYF. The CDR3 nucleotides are TGCGCCAGCAGCTTGGGAGTGGGGCCCTACGAGCAGTACTTC.

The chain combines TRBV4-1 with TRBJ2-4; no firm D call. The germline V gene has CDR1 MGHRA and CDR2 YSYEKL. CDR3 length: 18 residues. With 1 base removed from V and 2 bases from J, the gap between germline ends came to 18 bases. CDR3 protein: CASSQVLGPGGSKNIQYF. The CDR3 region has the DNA TGCGCCAGCAGCCAAGTCTTGGGCCCAGGTGGTTCCAAAAACATTCAGTACTTC.

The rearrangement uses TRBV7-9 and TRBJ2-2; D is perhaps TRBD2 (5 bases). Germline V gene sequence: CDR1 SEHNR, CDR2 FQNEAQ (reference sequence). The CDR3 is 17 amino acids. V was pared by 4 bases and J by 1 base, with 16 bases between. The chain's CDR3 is CASSSQPGFENTGELFF. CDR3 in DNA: TGTGCCAGCAGCTCACAGCCGGGGTTCGAGAACACCGGGGAGCTGTTTTTT. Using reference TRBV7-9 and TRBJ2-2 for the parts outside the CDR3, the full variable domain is DTGVSQNPRHKITKRGQNVTFRCDPISEHNRLYWYRQTLGQGPEFLTYFQNEAQLEKSRLLSDRFSAERPKGSFSTLEIQRTEQGDSAMYLCASSSQPGFENTGELFFGEGSRLTVL.

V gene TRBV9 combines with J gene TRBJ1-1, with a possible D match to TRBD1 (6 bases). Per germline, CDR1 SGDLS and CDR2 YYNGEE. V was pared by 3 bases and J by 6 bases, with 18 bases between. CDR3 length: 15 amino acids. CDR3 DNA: TGTGCCAGCAGCGAGGGGGGATCATGGACCGCTGAAGCTTTCTTT. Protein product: CASSEGGSWTAEAFF.

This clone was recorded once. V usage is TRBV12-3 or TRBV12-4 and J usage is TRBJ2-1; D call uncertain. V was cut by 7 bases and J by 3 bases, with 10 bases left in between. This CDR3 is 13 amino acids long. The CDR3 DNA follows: TGTGCCAGCACTTGGACCCTCTACAATGAGCAGTTCTTC. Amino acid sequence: CASTWTLYNEQFF.

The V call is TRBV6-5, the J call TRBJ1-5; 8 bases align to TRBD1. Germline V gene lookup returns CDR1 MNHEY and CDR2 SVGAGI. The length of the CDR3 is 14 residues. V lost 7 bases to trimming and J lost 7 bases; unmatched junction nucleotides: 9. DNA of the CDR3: TGTGCCAGCACTCCGACAGGGGTGTTACAGCCCCAGCATTTT. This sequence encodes CASTPTGVLQPQHF.

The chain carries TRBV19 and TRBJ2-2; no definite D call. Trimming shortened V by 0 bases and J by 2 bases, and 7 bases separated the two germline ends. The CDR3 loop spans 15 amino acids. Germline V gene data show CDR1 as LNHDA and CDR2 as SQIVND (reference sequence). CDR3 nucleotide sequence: TGTGCCAGTAGTATAGATCGAGGTAACACCGGGGAGCTGTTTTTT. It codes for CASSIDRGNTGELFF. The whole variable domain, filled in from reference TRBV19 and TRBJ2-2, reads DGGITQSPKYLFRKEGQNVTLSCEQNLNHDAMYWYRQDPGQGLRLIYYSQIVNDFQKGDIAEGYSVSREKKESFPLTVTSAQKNPTAFYLCASSIDRGNTGELFFGEGSRLTVL.

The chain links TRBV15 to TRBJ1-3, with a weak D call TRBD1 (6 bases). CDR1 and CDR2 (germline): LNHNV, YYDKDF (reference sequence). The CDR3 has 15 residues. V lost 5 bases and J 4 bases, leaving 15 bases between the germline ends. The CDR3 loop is CATSSAGQFGNTIYF. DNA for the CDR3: TGTGCCACCAGCTCCGCAGGACAGTTCGGAAACACCATATATTTT.

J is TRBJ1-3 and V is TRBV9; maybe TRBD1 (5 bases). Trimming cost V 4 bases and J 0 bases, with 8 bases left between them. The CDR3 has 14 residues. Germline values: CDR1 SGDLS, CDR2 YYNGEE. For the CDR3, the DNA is TGTGCCAGCAGCCCAGGGAGCTCTGGAAACACCATATATTTT. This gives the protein CASSPGSSGNTIYF.

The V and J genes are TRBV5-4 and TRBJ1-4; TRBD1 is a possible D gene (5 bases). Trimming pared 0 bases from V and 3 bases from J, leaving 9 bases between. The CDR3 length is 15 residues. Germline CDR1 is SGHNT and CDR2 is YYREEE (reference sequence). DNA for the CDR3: TGTGCCAGCAGCTTGGACAGGATGGCTAATGAAAAACTGTTTTTT. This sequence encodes CASSLDRMANEKLFF.

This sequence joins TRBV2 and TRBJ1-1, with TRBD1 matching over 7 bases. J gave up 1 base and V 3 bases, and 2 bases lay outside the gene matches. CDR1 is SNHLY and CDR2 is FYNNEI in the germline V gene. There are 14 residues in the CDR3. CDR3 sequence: CASSDYRGNTEAFF. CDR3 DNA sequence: TGTGCCAGCAGTGATTACAGGGGGAACACTGAAGCTTTCTTT.

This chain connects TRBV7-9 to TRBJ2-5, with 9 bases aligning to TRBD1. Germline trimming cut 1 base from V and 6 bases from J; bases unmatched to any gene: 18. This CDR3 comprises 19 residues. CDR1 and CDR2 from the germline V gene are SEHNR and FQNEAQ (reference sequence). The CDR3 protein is CASSLDAGKGQGVGKTQYF. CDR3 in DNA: TGTGCCAGCAGCTTAGACGCCGGAAAGGGACAGGGTGTTGGCAAGACCCAGTACTTC.

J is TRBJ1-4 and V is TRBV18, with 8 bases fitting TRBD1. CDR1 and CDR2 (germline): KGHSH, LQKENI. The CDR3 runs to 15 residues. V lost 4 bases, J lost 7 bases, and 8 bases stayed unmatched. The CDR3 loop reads CASSLLDRDGEKLFF. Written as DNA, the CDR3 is TGTGCCAGCTCACTCCTGGACAGGGATGGTGAAAAACTGTTTTTT.

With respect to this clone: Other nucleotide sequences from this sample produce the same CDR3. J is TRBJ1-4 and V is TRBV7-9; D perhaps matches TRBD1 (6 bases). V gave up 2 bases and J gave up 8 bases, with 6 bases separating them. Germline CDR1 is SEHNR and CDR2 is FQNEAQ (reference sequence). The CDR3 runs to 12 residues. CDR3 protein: CASSLQGEKLFF. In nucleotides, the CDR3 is TGTGCCAGCAGCTTACAGGGGGAAAAACTGTTTTTT.

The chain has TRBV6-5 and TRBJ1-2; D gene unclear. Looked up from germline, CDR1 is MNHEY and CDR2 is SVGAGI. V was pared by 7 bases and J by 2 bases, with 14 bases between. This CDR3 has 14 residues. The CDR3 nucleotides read TGTGCCAGCATCCCCGTCCTTTGGAACTATGGCTACACCTTC. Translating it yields CASIPVLWNYGYTF.

CDR3 region: CAIREGAGDRAFF. The CDR3 DNA sequence: TGTGCCATCCGGGAAGGGGCAGGGGATCGAGCTTTCTTT. The chain combines TRBV6-5 with TRBJ1-1; tentatively, D is TRBD1 (6 bases). The V and J ends lost 10 bases and 10 bases respectively, with 22 bases between them. Germline V gene sequence: CDR1 MNHEY, CDR2 SVGAGI. The CDR3 is 13 residues long.

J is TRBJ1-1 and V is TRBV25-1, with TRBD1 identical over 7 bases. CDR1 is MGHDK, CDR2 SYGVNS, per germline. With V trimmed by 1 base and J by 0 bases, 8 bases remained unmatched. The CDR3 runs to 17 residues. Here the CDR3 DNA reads TGTGCCAGCAGTGAATCCAGGGGGGTCTTAATGAACACTGAAGCTTTCTTT. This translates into CASSESRGVLMNTEAFF.

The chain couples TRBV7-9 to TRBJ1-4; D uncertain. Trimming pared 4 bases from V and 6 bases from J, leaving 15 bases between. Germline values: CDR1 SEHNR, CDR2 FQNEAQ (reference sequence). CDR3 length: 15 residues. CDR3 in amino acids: CASSYPVALDEKLFF. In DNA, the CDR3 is TGTGCCAGCAGCTACCCAGTCGCCTTAGATGAAAAACTGTTTTTT.

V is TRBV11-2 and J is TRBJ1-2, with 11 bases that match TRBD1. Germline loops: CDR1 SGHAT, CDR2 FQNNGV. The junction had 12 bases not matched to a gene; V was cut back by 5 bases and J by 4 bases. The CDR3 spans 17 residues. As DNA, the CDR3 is TGTGCCAGCAGCCCGGGTTGGACAGGGGGCCTTCCCTATGGCTACACCTTC. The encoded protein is CASSPGWTGGLPYGYTF.

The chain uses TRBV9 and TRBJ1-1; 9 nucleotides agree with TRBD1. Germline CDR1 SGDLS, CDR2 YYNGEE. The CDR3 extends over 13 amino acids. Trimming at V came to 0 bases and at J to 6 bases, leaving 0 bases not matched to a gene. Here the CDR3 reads CASSVGQGAEAFF. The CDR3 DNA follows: TGTGCCAGCAGCGTAGGACAGGGGGCTGAAGCTTTCTTT.